The source of this T cell receptor beta chain is a study of T cell repertoires in cytomegalovirus infection. Study as a whole: Public signatures in TCR beta pointed to CMV infection and matching HLA type.

TCRdb reprocessed the reads with MiXCR, giving one entry per CDR3 protein. This table has more than 150,000 distinct CDR3 sequences, approximately 20% appearing once. With V trimmed by 3 bases and J by 4 bases, 5 bases remained unmatched. This CDR3 spans 14 amino acids. CDR1 is SGHTA and CDR2 is FQGNSA in the germline V gene. This clonotype has just a few counts. The antigen remains unidentified. Overall study findings and caveats: CMV carriers with the relevant HLA were identified by cumulative public TCR beta family frequency. Dominating the ex vivo response were TCR beta clonotypes that were CMV-specific and HLA-C-restricted.

The gene calls are TRBV7-2 and TRBJ2-7, with 8 bases that match TRBD1. This TCR was sampled from a human donor in good health (CMV status not recorded). Some clones in this sample may be carry-over from other donors' samples. The specimen sequenced was PBMCs. CDR3 sequence (DNA): TGTGCCAGCAGCTTCCGACAGGGGACGTACGAGCAGTACTTC. Encoded protein: CASSFRQGTYEQYF.